The 27 T cell receptor beta chains in this list originate from one sample, sequenced in a study of blood T cell repertoires in COVID-19. Here immunoSEQ multiplex PCR was the method, and the copy in TCRdb shows in-frame clones only, minus some. The data show roughly 100,000 clones, more than 80% seen once. Sequencing was done on a sample of peripheral blood. Source of these receptors: a human donor in a cohort sampled during active COVID-19.

V gene TRBV3-1 (or the pseudogene TRBV3-2) combines with J gene TRBJ1-4; tentatively, D is TRBD1 (5 bases). Trimming shortened V by 4 bases and J by 3 bases, and 9 bases separated the two germline ends. This CDR3 spans 14 amino acids. The germline CDR1 and CDR2 sequences are LGHDT and YNNKEL (reference sequence). The CDR3: CASSPQGSNEKLFF. In DNA form, the CDR3 reads TGTGCCAGCAGCCCGCAGGGATCTAATGAAAAACTGTTTTTT.

This sequence joins TRBV15 and TRBJ2-7; tentatively, D is TRBD2 (5 bases). Germline V gives CDR1 LNHNV, CDR2 YYDKDF (reference sequence). The CDR3 is made up of 15 amino acids. V was clipped by 5 bases and J by 2 bases, with 16 bases between them. CDR3 nucleotide sequence: TGTGCCACCAGCGAGGACCTTGGGAGCACCTACGAGCAGTACTTC. This sequence encodes CATSEDLGSTYEQYF.

The V gene is TRBV6-2 or TRBV6-3, the J gene TRBJ1-2; tentative D call: TRBD1 (5 bases). Germline values: CDR1 MNHEY, CDR2 SVGEGT. The CDR3 runs to 18 residues. V was shortened by 0 bases and J by 8 bases, with 25 bases between the two germline ends. DNA for the CDR3: TGTGCCAGCAGTTACTCGAGACAGATCTTCACCAACTATGAGGGCTACACCTTC. Its translation: CASSYSRQIFTNYEGYTF.

The chain is built from TRBV5-1 and TRBJ2-1, with 7 bases aligning to TRBD2. The CDR3 is 16 amino acids. CDR1 and CDR2 from the germline V gene are SGHRS and YFSETQ. The V gene end was trimmed by 4 bases and the J gene end by 0 bases; junction bases not matched to a gene: 7. The CDR3: CASSAQAGSSYNEQFF. Here the CDR3 DNA reads TGCGCCAGCAGCGCCCAAGCGGGGAGCTCCTACAATGAGCAGTTCTTC.

The gene calls are TRBV20-1 and TRBJ2-5, with 9 bases that match TRBD2. The CDR3 contains 13 residues. The V segment lost 3 bases and the J segment 5 bases; nucleotides outside the gene matches: 4. In germline, CDR1 is DFQATT, CDR2 SNEGSKA (reference sequence). Here the CDR3 reads CSASSGGGETQYF. For the CDR3, the DNA is TGCAGTGCTAGTAGCGGGGGAGGGGAGACCCAGTACTTC.

The chain carries TRBV25-1 and TRBJ2-1; D perhaps matches TRBD2 (5 bases). Germline CDR1 MGHDK, CDR2 SYGVNS. V lost 1 base and J 0 bases, leaving 10 bases between the germline ends. The CDR3 is 16 amino acids. CDR3: CASSEFRGISYNEQFF. Here the CDR3 DNA reads TGTGCCAGCAGTGAATTTCGGGGAATCTCCTACAATGAGCAGTTCTTC.

CDR3 protein: CASSPVTGGLSTDTQYF. CDR3 sequence (DNA): TGTGCCAGCTCACCCGTAACAGGGGGGCTTAGCACAGATACGCAGTATTTT. The J gene is TRBJ2-3, the V gene TRBV18; 8 positions agree with TRBD1. Germline CDR1 reads KGHSH; CDR2 reads LQKENI. V was clipped by 3 bases and J by 0 bases; unmatched bases: 8. The CDR3 totals 17 residues.

This chain joins TRBV16 and TRBJ1-5; D ambiguous. CDR1 and CDR2 (germline): KGHSY, FQNENV. V was shortened by 1 base and J by 5 bases, with 9 bases between the two germline ends. CDR3 length: 14 residues. The CDR3: CASSQFRVDQPQHF. The CDR3, as DNA: TGTGCCAGCAGCCAATTCCGGGTAGATCAGCCCCAGCATTTT.

The J gene is TRBJ1-5, the V gene TRBV7-2, with D hard to call. CDR1 and CDR2 from the germline V gene are SGHTA and FQGNSA. V was cut by 5 bases and J by 6 bases, with 14 bases left in between. The CDR3 contains 14 residues. The CDR3 DNA follows: TGTGCCAGCAGCCCGGGGATGTCGTTTCAGCCCCAGCATTTT. It yields the protein CASSPGMSFQPQHF.

The chain recombines TRBV5-1 with TRBJ2-6; D is perhaps TRBD1 (6 bases). The V and J ends lost 2 bases and 0 bases respectively, with 6 bases between them. CDR3 length: 15 amino acids. Looked up from germline, CDR1 is SGHRS and CDR2 is YFSETQ. CDR3 in amino acids: CASSLGGSGANVLTF. In DNA, the CDR3 is TGCGCCAGCAGCTTAGGGGGCTCTGGGGCCAACGTCCTGACTTTC.

This CDR3 is CASSYYRDRGLNEQFF. In DNA form, the CDR3 reads TGCGCCAGCAGTTACTACCGGGACAGGGGTCTCAATGAGCAGTTCTTC. This rearrangement joins TRBV5-1 to TRBJ2-1; the match to TRBD1 covers 10 bases. The CDR3 extends over 16 amino acids. After removal of 5 bases from V and 6 bases from J, the junction contained 11 bases not matched to a gene. Germline V gene data show CDR1 as SGHRS and CDR2 as YFSETQ.

A few counts support this clone. The genes are TRBV5-8 and TRBJ2-7; 10 nucleotides line up with TRBD2. Trimming at V came to 4 bases and at J to 6 bases, leaving 13 bases not matched to a gene. The CDR3 is 16 residues long. Germline values: CDR1 SGHTS, CDR2 YDEGEE. CDR3 DNA: TGTGCCAGCAGCCCCCTATCCCCCGGACTAGCGGCCGAGCAGTACTTC. This gives the protein CASSPLSPGLAAEQYF.

The V gene is TRBV30, the J gene TRBJ2-1, with D possibly being TRBD2 (6 bases). CDR1 is GTSNPN, CDR2 SVGIG, per germline (reference sequence). CDR3 size: 13 residues. V shed 7 bases and J shed 7 bases, with 17 bases lying between them. CDR3 in DNA: TGTGCCTCGGGGACTGGGACTCGGAATGAGCAGTTCTTC. Translated, it gives CASGTGTRNEQFF.

The CDR3 sequence is CASSLEYQRGVNIQYF. The CDR3 DNA sequence: TGTGCCAGCAGCTTGGAGTACCAGCGGGGGGTCAACATTCAGTACTTC. The J gene is TRBJ2-4, the V gene TRBV7-2; 9 bases agree with TRBD2. The CDR3 spans 16 residues. Germline loops: CDR1 SGHTA, CDR2 FQGNSA. V shed 3 bases and J 7 bases; nucleotides not matched to a gene: 10.

The chain links TRBV2 to TRBJ2-4; the match to TRBD2 covers 12 bases. Unmatched junction bases numbered 2, after V lost 8 bases and J lost 6 bases. In germline, CDR1 is SNHLY, CDR2 FYNNEI. The CDR3 runs to 13 residues. The CDR3 here is CASSTSGGNIQYF. The CDR3 coding sequence is TGTGCCAGCTCGACTAGCGGGGGAAACATTCAGTACTTC.

This chain uses TRBV7-2 with TRBJ1-1, with 7 nucleotides matching TRBD1. Germline loops: CDR1 SGHTA, CDR2 FQGNSA. V was clipped by 5 bases and J by 1 base; unmatched bases: 7. This CDR3 contains 15 residues. The CDR3 region has the DNA TGTGCCAGCAGCACCTATTACAGGGGGAACACTGAAGCTTTCTTT. Translated, it gives CASSTYYRGNTEAFF.

The chain couples TRBV29-1 to TRBJ1-1; D not certain. CDR1 and CDR2 (germline): SQVTM, ANQGSEA. This CDR3 is 12 amino acids long. Trimming removed 8 bases from V and 1 base from J, with 11 bases in between. CDR3 residues: CSFQAGNTEAFF. CDR3 DNA: TGCAGCTTCCAAGCGGGGAACACTGAAGCTTTCTTT.

The J gene is TRBJ2-2, the V gene TRBV29-1, with D hard to call. V lost 1 base to trimming and J lost 8 bases, with 11 bases between them. In germline, CDR1 is SQVTM, CDR2 ANQGSEA. The CDR3 length is 13 residues. The CDR3 here is CSVEVTSQGELFF. In nucleotides, the CDR3 is TGCAGCGTTGAAGTTACGAGCCAAGGGGAGCTGTTTTTT.

The rearrangement joins TRBV6-2 or TRBV6-3 to TRBJ1-5; unclear D gene. The CDR3 loop spans 14 amino acids. Germline V gene data show CDR1 as MNHEY and CDR2 as SVGEGT. V lost 2 bases and J 0 bases, leaving 5 bases between the germline ends. The CDR3 sequence is CASSYVLSNQPQHF. In DNA form, the CDR3 reads TGTGCCAGCAGTTACGTCCTTAGCAATCAGCCCCAGCATTTT.

This chain uses TRBV30 with TRBJ2-7; the D gene is possibly TRBD2 (7 bases). Trimming took 5 bases from V and 0 from J, leaving 14 bases between them. Germline-derived CDR1 and CDR2 are GTSNPN and SVGIG (reference sequence). The CDR3 is made up of 14 amino acids. Here the CDR3 DNA reads TGTGCCTGGGTTAAGGGGGGGGGCTCCTACGAGCAGTACTTC. Protein: CAWVKGGGSYEQYF.

V is TRBV3-1 (or the pseudogene TRBV3-2) and J is TRBJ2-7; maybe TRBD1 (6 bases). CDR3 length: 15 residues. Germline-derived CDR1 and CDR2 are LGHDT and YNNKEL (reference sequence). V gave up 0 bases and J gave up 2 bases, with 11 bases separating them. The CDR3 sequence: CASSQDSGTTYEQYF. The DNA for the CDR3 is TGTGCCAGCAGCCAAGACTCCGGGACAACCTACGAGCAGTACTTC.

The chain links TRBV5-1 to TRBJ2-2; D is possibly TRBD2 (5 bases). The germline gives CDR1 SGHRS, CDR2 YFSETQ. CDR3 length equals 14 residues. V was clipped by 5 bases and J by 2 bases, with 10 bases between them. The CDR3 DNA reads TGCGCCAGCAGGACGGGGATAAACACCGGGGAGCTGTTTTTT. This encodes CASRTGINTGELFF.

The rearrangement links TRBV4-3 to TRBJ1-4; no firm D call. Per the germline V gene, CDR1 is LGHNA and CDR2 is YSLEER. The CDR3 contains 16 residues. Deletions cut 4 bases from V and 0 bases from J, with 12 bases between. CDR3 in DNA: TGCGCCAGCAGCCCCGGGTACCTAGCAACTAATGAAAAACTGTTTTTT. This sequence encodes CASSPGYLATNEKLFF.

This clone was found once. The J gene is TRBJ1-6, the V gene TRBV7-9; TRBD1 agrees at 7 bases. Germline V gene data show CDR1 as SEHNR and CDR2 as FQNEAQ (reference sequence). The CDR3 spans 16 residues. The J segment lost 5 bases and the V segment lost 4 bases, leaving 8 bases of the junction unmatched. The CDR3 nucleotides are TGTGCCAGCAGCTCGGACAGGTTCTGGGATAATTCACCCCTCCACTTT. It specifies CASSSDRFWDNSPLHF.

V is TRBV7-2 and J is TRBJ2-1, with 8 bases fitting TRBD1. The CDR3 runs to 16 residues. The J segment lost 6 bases and the V segment lost 5 bases, leaving 12 bases of the junction unmatched. The V gene's germline CDR1 is SGHTA and CDR2 FQGNSA. Here the CDR3 reads CASSRQGNNEGNEQFF. The CDR3 DNA reads as TGTGCCAGCAGCAGACAGGGGAATAATGAGGGCAATGAGCAGTTCTTC.

The chain employs TRBV7-2 and TRBJ2-2; 12 bases are shared with TRBD1. J lost 4 bases, V lost 4 bases, and 7 bases had no gene match. This CDR3 is built from 17 residues. CDR1 and CDR2 (germline): SGHTA, FQGNSA. CDR3 DNA sequence: TGTGCCAGCAGCTCCCCGGGACAGGGGGCTCGCACCGGGGAGCTGTTTTTT. Translation gives CASSSPGQGARTGELFF.

The rearrangement links TRBV7-2 to TRBJ2-5; 10 positions match TRBD2. The CDR3 consists of 15 residues. The V segment lost 2 bases and the J segment 4 bases; nucleotides outside the gene matches: 4. The V gene's germline CDR1 is SGHTA and CDR2 FQGNSA. The CDR3 nucleotides read TGTGCCAGCAGCTTACAGCGGGGGGGCGGAGAGACCCAGTACTTC. Translating it yields CASSLQRGGGETQYF.